This TCR beta chain came from a study of blood T cell repertoires in COVID-19. Study information: Specimens from acute and convalescent COVID-19 originated in the United States, Italy and Spain. PBMCs, B-cell-depleted T cells, or T cells provided the cDNA or gDNA that made up the material.

Per the original data handling: Amplifying reference gene primers gave estimates of nucleated cell counts. Clones were read by immunoSEQ multiplex PCR, and TCRdb kept only the in-frame ones, dropping some. The V and J calls and clone size come from that table; D and trimming were worked out from the DNA. The sample has around 140,000 clones; around three quarters are singletons. Sequencing input: peripheral blood. The sequence was collected from a man aged 45-65 years with acute or convalescent COVID-19.

The CDR3 DNA reads as TGTGCCAGCTCAGCGTCTAAAGGAGACGAGCAGTACTTC. Residues: CASSASKGDEQYF. The chain joins TRBV18 to TRBJ2-7; no reliable D call. The length of the CDR3 is 13 residues. Trimming stripped 5 bases from V and 5 bases from J, with 13 bases between. Germline V gene data show CDR1 as KGHSH and CDR2 as LQKENI.